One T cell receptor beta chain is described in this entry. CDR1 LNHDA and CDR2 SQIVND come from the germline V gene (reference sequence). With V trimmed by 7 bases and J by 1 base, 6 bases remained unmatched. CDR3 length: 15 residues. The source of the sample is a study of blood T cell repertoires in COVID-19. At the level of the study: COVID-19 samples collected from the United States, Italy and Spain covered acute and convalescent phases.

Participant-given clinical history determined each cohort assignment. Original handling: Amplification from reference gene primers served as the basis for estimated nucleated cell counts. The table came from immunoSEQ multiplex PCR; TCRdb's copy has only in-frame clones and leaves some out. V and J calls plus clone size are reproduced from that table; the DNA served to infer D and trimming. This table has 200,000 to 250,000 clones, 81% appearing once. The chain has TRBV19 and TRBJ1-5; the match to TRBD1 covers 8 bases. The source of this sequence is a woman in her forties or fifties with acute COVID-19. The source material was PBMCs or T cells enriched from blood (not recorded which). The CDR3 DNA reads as TGTGCCAGTACCCCGGGACAGGCCAGCAATCAGCCCCAGCATTTT. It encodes CASTPGQASNQPQHF.